This is a list of T cell receptor beta chains from one sample in a study of blood T cell repertoires in COVID-19. The assay was immunoSEQ multiplex PCR, and TCRdb's table has in-frame clones only and misses some. The sample lists 200,000 or so clones, 70% to 90% seen once, with roughly 5.7% in the top ten. The sequenced sample was peripheral blood. The origin of the receptors is a man aged 80 or over with acute or convalescent COVID-19. Both conserved end residues are part of each CDR3.

TRBV7-3	TRBJ2-1	CASLWRGGAYNEQFF
TRBV6-5	TRBJ1-5	CASSYSNLSNQPQHF
TRBV24-1	TRBJ1-3	CATSGGGSSGNTIYF
TRBV4-1	TRBJ1-5	CASSQEGAGGAFQPQHF
TRBV11-2	TRBJ2-1	CASSLVFQGGEQFF
TRBV29-1	TRBJ1-1	CSVVSPRQGSEAFF
TRBV29-1	TRBJ2-4	CSVERGAAGGNIQYF
TRBV6-5	TRBJ1-1	CASSYITGNTEAFF
TRBV6-5	TRBJ1-2	CASSDRLSYYGYTF
TRBV5-1	TRBJ2-3	CASSVSGSTDTQYF
TRBV27	TRBJ1-1	CASSLAGVYTEAFF
TRBV9	TRBJ1-1	CASSPEWWASEAFF
TRBV2	TRBJ2-7	CASGMWQGYEQYF
TRBV29-1	TRBJ1-2	CSVHQGEGETNYGYTF
TRBV7-6	TRBJ2-3	CASSPRRGGLPGRADTQYF
TRBV5-1	TRBJ2-7	CASSRTSGAPYEQYF
TRBV11-3	TRBJ2-5	CASSLEEGLETQYF
TRBV4-3	TRBJ1-4	CASSQEKGGTANEKLFF
TRBV5-1	TRBJ2-7	CASSPWGDYEQYF
TRBV5-1	TRBJ2-6	CASSKQGALGANVLTF
TRBV27	TRBJ2-7	CASSKWTSSSYEQYF
TRBV3-1/TRBV3-2	TRBJ2-3	CASSQGQGIGYTDTQYF
TRBV30	TRBJ1-5	CAWSVGGNHQPQHF
TRBV6-6	TRBJ2-2	CASSSTGAGTGELFF
TRBV2	TRBJ2-2	CGTSLTGELFF
TRBV14	TRBJ2-3	CASSLGLTVATQYF
TRBV6-5	TRBJ1-2	CASEGQGAGNYGYTF
TRBV5-1	TRBJ2-1	CASSLRVAGGPGEQFF
TRBV13	TRBJ2-1	CASSSRLAGGSYNEQFF
TRBV27	TRBJ2-5	CASNPRWGEETQYF
TRBV6-5	TRBJ2-5	CASTAGGLPETQYF
TRBV20-1	TRBJ1-5	CSASWPGTGEQPQHF
TRBV11-1	TRBJ2-2	CASSLRQGAFGELFF
TRBV5-1	TRBJ2-5	CASKQGSQETQYF
TRBV4-1	TRBJ1-1	CASSPRENTEAFF
TRBV7-3	TRBJ2-5	CASRTGTSLQETQYF
TRBV19	TRBJ1-4	CASSSRGQVNEKLFF
TRBV29-1	TRBJ1-1	CSVRRTGTEAFF
TRBV15	TRBJ2-1	CATSRPGLAYNEQFF
TRBV11-3	TRBJ2-7	CASSRGLDTYEQYF
TRBV29-1	TRBJ1-1	CSVEDLSRHQF
TRBV7-2	TRBJ2-7	CASKRLPRYEQYF
TRBV7-2	TRBJ1-2	CASSLQGMGGYTF
TRBV9	TRBJ2-5	CASSVVPGTGVETQYF
TRBV30	TRBJ1-5	CAWSGGSNQPQHF
TRBV28	TRBJ1-1	CASNHPGQAGTEAFF
TRBV19	TRBJ2-5	CASTETSGSGETQYF
TRBV6-2/TRBV6-3	TRBJ1-1	CASSYFPDRATEAFF
TRBV6-2/TRBV6-3	TRBJ1-5	CASSFPGVRNQPQHF
TRBV24-1	TRBJ2-1	CATSDFISGKYNEQFF
TRBV30	TRBJ1-6	CAWNYGSSNSPLHF
TRBV5-1	TRBJ2-5	CASSFRGAGGPGETQYF
TRBV19	TRBJ2-2	CASNPETGVGGELFF
TRBV19	TRBJ1-1	CASSMTGGGDTEAFF
TRBV18	TRBJ2-7	CASSSGQGEQYF
TRBV19	TRBJ1-1	CASTRSEAGGVNTEAFF
TRBV7-2	TRBJ2-5	CASSYLAGVRETQYF
TRBV19	TRBJ1-4	CASSGQDNEKLFF
TRBV14	TRBJ2-2	CASRFSGTGELFF
TRBV7-2	TRBJ2-1	CASSSQGGNLLF